The source of this TCR beta chain is a study of radiation and T cells in renal cell carcinoma. To note about this clone: What it binds is unknown.

Time point described: blood 2 weeks post-SBRT. Treatment defined: 15 Gy SBRT to primary tumor, nephrectomy 4 weeks later. Serial blood draws occurred at baseline and 2 and 4 weeks post-SBRT. The tumor was a clear cell renal cell carcinoma. Sequencing was performed with immunoSEQ multiplex PCR; in TCRdb, only in-frame clones are kept and a portion is missing. There are more than 150,000 clones in the sample; roughly 87% occur only once, and over 10% lies in the top ten. There are 13 residues in the CDR3. Germline V gene lookup returns CDR1 SGHVS and CDR2 FQNEAQ. Trimming took 1 base from V and 3 from J, leaving 6 bases between them. Whole-study findings and limits: Pretreatment tumor biopsies were lacking, so baseline clonotypes are unknown. Top tumor clonotypes rose in blood 2 weeks post-radiation, then contracted.

The V and J genes are TRBV7-8 and TRBJ1-1, with D uncertain. Material: blood, obtained from a patient whose treatment included radiotherapy and nephrectomy. This receptor was identified in a woman aged 50 to 60 with renal cell carcinoma. CDR3 DNA: TGTGCCAGCAGCTTAGTGAGGGACACTGAAGCTTTCTTT. This gives the protein CASSLVRDTEAFF.